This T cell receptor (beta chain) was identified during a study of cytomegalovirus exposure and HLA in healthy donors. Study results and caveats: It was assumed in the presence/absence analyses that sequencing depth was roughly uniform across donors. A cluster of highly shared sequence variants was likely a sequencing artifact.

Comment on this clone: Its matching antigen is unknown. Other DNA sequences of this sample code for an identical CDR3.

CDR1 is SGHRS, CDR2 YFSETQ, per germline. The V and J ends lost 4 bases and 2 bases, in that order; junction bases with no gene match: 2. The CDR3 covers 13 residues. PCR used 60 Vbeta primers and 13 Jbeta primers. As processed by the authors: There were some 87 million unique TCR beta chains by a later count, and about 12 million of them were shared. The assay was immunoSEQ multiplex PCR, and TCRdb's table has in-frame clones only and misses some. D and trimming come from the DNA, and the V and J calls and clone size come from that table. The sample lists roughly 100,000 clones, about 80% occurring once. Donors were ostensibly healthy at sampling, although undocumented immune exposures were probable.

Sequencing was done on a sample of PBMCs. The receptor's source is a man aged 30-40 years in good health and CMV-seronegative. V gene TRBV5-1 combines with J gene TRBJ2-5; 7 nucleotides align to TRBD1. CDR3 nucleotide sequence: TGCGCCAGCAGCCTGGGACAGCAAGAGACCCAGTACTTC. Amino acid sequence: CASSLGQQETQYF.